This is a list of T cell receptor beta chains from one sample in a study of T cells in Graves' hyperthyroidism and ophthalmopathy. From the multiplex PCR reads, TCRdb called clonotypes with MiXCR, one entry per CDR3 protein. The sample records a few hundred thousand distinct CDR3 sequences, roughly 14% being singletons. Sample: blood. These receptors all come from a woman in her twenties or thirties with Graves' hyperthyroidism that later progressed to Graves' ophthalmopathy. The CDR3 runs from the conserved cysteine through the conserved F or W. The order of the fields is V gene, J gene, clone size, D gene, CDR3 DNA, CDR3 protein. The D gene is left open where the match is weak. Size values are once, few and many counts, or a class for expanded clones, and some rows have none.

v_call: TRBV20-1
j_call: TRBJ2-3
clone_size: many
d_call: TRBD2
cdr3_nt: TGCAGTGCTAGACTTAGCGGGAGTATGACAGATACGCAGTATTTT
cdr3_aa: CSARLSGSMTDTQYF

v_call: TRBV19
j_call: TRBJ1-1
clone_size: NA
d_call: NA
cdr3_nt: TGTGCCAGTAGTATTATTTTAAGTGGCGACACTGAAGCTTTCTTT
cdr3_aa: CASSIILSGDTEAFF

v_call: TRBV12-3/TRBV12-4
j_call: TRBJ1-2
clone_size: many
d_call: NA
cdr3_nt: TGTGCCAGCAGTCCCTTAAACAGGGCCGACTATGGCTACACCTTC
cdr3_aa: CASSPLNRADYGYTF

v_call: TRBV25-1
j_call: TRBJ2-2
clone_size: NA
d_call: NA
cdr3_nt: TGTGCCAGCACCCAGTACACCGGGGAGCTGTTTTTT
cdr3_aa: CASTQYTGELFF

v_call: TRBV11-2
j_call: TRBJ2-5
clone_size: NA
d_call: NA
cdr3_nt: TGTGCCAGCAGCCCGGGACGGGACTGGGAGACCCAGTACTTC
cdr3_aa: CASSPGRDWETQYF

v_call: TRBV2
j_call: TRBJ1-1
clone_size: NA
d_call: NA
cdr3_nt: TGTGCCAGCAGTGCCGACAGTAACACTGAAGCTTTCTTT
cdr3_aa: CASSADSNTEAFF

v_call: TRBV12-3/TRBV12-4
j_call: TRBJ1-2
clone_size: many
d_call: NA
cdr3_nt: TGTGCCAGCAGTTTGGGCGGATACTATGGCTACACCTTC
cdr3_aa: CASSLGGYYGYTF

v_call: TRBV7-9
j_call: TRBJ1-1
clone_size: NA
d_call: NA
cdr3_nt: TGTGCCAGCAGCCCAGCCGTGAGGGGCGACACTGAAGCTTTCTTT
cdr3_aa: CASSPAVRGDTEAFF

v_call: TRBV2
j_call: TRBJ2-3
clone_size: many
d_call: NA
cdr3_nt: TGTGCCAGCAGTGAACTAGGCCGGGTTACGCAGTATTTT
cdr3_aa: CASSELGRVTQYF

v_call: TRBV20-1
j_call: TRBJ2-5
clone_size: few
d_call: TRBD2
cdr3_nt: TGCAGTGCTAGGGAGCGGGAGGGGACAGAGACCCAGTACTTC
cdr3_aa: CSAREREGTETQYF